This TCR beta chain emerged from a study of identifying expanded T cells in peripheral blood. Study-wide findings and caveats: Differentially abundant clones: around 1.2 between replicates, 15 to 17 at roughly 2 weeks, around 19 at four.

About this clone: Its specificity is unknown.

With 0 bases removed from V and 4 bases from J, the gap between germline ends came to 13 bases. The CDR3 has 15 residues. Germline assignment: CDR1 SGHRS and CDR2 YFSETQ. Sequencing used immunoSEQ multiplex PCR; TCRdb keeps in-frame clones, though not all of them. The sample lists about 100,000 clones, 75% to 90% seen once, with about 5.9% in the top ten. The TCR originated in a person between 18 and 75 years old in good health. The chain carries TRBV5-1 and TRBJ1-1; D is perhaps TRBD1 (5 bases). The sample taken for sequencing was blood. CDR3 in DNA: TGCGCCAGCAGCTTGGAGGCAGGGCGGGTCACTGAAGCTTTCTTT. Translated: CASSLEAGRVTEAFF.